In this sample, the clone carrying this TCR beta chain turned up a few times. Its antigen remains unidentified. This sample was taken from a study of T-cell memory formation after mild COVID-19. Overall study: Across donors, TCR clusters were largely donor specific. General study points: The appearance of some responding clones in pre-infection memory suggested that cross-reactive memory joined. What remained unconfirmed was the SARS-CoV-2 specificity of second-wave clones peaking on day 37.

Germline V CDR1 and CDR2: SGHVS, FNYEAQ. The J segment lost 5 bases and the V segment lost 5 bases, leaving 10 bases of the junction unmatched. This CDR3 comprises 16 residues. In TCRdb, the 5' RACE reads were re-called with MiXCR into one record per CDR3 protein. The repertoire includes about 100,000 distinct CDR3 sequences, 11% of them detected once, and 40% sits in the top ten. The origin of this receptor is a man aged 18 to 29 who had mild COVID-19 (a few samples of this study predate the infection). Cell type and time point are not known. V and J are TRBV7-6 and TRBJ2-3, with 10 bases lining up with TRBD1. The source material was PBMCs or a T cell subset sorted from them (not recorded which). The CDR3 region is CASSPPRDRGGDTQYF. The CDR3 coding sequence is TGTGCCAGCAGCCCACCCCGGGACAGGGGTGGAGATACGCAGTATTTT.